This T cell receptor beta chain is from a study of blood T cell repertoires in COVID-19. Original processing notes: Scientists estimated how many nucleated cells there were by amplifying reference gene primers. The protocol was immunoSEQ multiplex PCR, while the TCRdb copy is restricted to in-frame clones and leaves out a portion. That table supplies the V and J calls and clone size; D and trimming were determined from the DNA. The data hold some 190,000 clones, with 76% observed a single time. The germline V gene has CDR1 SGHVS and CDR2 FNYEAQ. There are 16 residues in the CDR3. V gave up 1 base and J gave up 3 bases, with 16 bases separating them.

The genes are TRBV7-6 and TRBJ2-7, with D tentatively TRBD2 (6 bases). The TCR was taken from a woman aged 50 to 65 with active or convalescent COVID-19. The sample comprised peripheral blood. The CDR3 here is CASSLGPGEAGYEQYF. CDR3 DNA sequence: TGTGCCAGCAGCTTAGGTCCGGGAGAGGCGGGCTACGAGCAGTACTTC.